This passage covers 32 T cell receptor beta chains from one sample sequenced in a study of T cells in localized non-small cell lung cancer. The table came from immunoSEQ multiplex PCR; TCRdb's copy has only in-frame clones and leaves some out. Among about 54,000 clones listed, around 86% were seen once. The sequencing here drew on peripheral blood, taken before any cancer treatment. All receptors come from a female donor of 60 years or more with stage II squamous cell lung carcinoma.

This clone was counted once. The rearrangement links TRBV9 to TRBJ2-3, with D perhaps matching TRBD2 (7 bases). The germline V gene has CDR1 SGDLS and CDR2 YYNGEE. The V end lost 0 bases, the J end lost 2 bases, and 10 bases lay between the germline ends. CDR3 length equals 15 residues. The CDR3 sequence is CASSVAGGLTDTQYF. The CDR3 nucleotides are TGTGCCAGCAGCGTAGCGGGGGGCCTCACAGATACGCAGTATTTT.

The chain is built from TRBV2 and TRBJ1-5, with a tentative D call TRBD1 (5 bases). V shed 1 base and J shed 8 bases, with 15 bases lying between them. Germline lookup yields CDR1 SNHLY and CDR2 FYNNEI. The CDR3 length is 15 residues. The CDR3 region is CASSEEFGGSEPQHF. In nucleotides, the CDR3 is TGTGCCAGCAGTGAAGAGTTCGGGGGTTCGGAGCCCCAGCATTTT.

The sample holds a few counts of this clone. The rearrangement uses TRBV19 and TRBJ1-5; no clear D. The V gene lost 5 bases and the J gene lost 2 bases, with 4 bases spanning the gap. Germline V CDR1 and CDR2: LNHDA, SQIVND (reference sequence). The CDR3 runs to 12 residues. CDR3 sequence (DNA): TGTGCCAGTAGTCCCGGCAATCAGCCCCAGCATTTT. The encoded protein is CASSPGNQPQHF.

In this sample, this clone turned up a few times. The chain links TRBV5-6 to TRBJ1-1; the D is unclear. V lost 7 bases, J lost 4 bases, and 5 bases lay in between. The CDR3 is made up of 10 amino acids. Per germline, CDR1 SGHDT and CDR2 YYEEEE. CDR3: CASQFTEAFF. As DNA, the CDR3 is TGTGCCAGCCAATTCACTGAAGCTTTCTTT.

The V gene is TRBV6-1, the J gene TRBJ1-4, with 7 nucleotides matching TRBD1. The CDR3 runs 15 residues. V dropped 2 bases and J dropped 7; count of bases not matched to a gene: 7. CDR1 and CDR2 (germline): MNHNS, SASEGT. CDR3 residues: CASSEQQGRGEKLFF. Written as DNA, the CDR3 is TGTGCCAGCAGTGAACAACAGGGGAGGGGTGAAAAACTGTTTTTT.

This chain connects TRBV7-6 to TRBJ1-3, with D perhaps matching TRBD1 (5 bases). V was pared by 4 bases and J by 0 bases, with 13 bases between. CDR3 length: 16 residues. Germline CDR1 reads SGHVS; CDR2 reads FNYEAQ. CDR3 in DNA: TGTGCCAGCAGCTCGTCCGGGACGGCCTCTGGAAACACCATATATTTT. Protein sequence: CASSSSGTASGNTIYF. Combining the CDR3 with reference TRBV7-6 and TRBJ1-3 gives the whole variable domain GAGVSQSPRYKVTKRGQDVALRCDPISGHVSLYWYRQALGQGPEFLTYFNYEAQQDKSGLPNDRFSAERPEGSISTLTIQRTEQRDSAMYRCASSSSGTASGNTIYFGEGSWLTVV.

The chain couples TRBV7-9 to TRBJ1-4; maybe TRBD1 (6 bases). Between the trimmed V and J ends, which lost 3 bases and 8 bases, there was a span of 13 bases. Germline loops: CDR1 SEHNR, CDR2 FQNEAQ (reference sequence). The CDR3 extends over 14 amino acids. CDR3 in amino acids: CASSFSQGGEKLFF. The DNA of the CDR3 is TGTGCCAGCAGCTTCTCACAGGGTGGCGAAAAACTGTTTTTT. Together with reference TRBV7-9 and TRBJ1-4, the CDR3 gives the full variable domain: DTGVSQNPRHKITKRGQNVTFRCDPISEHNRLYWYRQTLGQGPEFLTYFQNEAQLEKSRLLSDRFSAERPKGSFSTLEIQRTEQGDSAMYLCASSFSQGGEKLFFGSGTQLSVL.

The chain links TRBV7-2 to TRBJ1-6; TRBD1 aligns across 11 bases. Germline-derived CDR1 and CDR2 are SGHTA and FQGNSA. The CDR3 extends over 16 amino acids. V shed 3 bases, J shed 7 bases, and the junction held 5 bases outside the gene matches. The CDR3 nucleotides read TGTGCCAGCAGCTTCCGGACAGGGGGCTACAATTCACCCCTCCACTTT. It yields the protein CASSFRTGGYNSPLHF.

The chain links TRBV7-9 to TRBJ2-5, with D unclear. Germline V gene sequence: CDR1 SEHNR, CDR2 FQNEAQ (reference sequence). The CDR3 is made up of 15 amino acids. Trimming stripped 0 bases from V and 1 base from J, with 9 bases between. This CDR3 is CASSLALGGQETQYF. The CDR3 region has the DNA TGTGCCAGCAGCTTAGCGTTAGGCGGCCAAGAGACCCAGTACTTC. The complete variable domain, with remaining parts taken from reference TRBV7-9 and TRBJ2-5, reads DTGVSQNPRHKITKRGQNVTFRCDPISEHNRLYWYRQTLGQGPEFLTYFQNEAQLEKSRLLSDRFSAERPKGSFSTLEIQRTEQGDSAMYLCASSLALGGQETQYFGPGTRLLVL.

In DNA form, the CDR3 reads TGTGCCAGCAGTGAAGCTAGGGGGGCAGGGGTTCACTATGGCTACACCTTC. This encodes CASSEARGAGVHYGYTF. The chain is built from TRBV2 and TRBJ1-2; maybe TRBD1 (6 bases). Germline V gene sequence: CDR1 SNHLY, CDR2 FYNNEI. The CDR3 loop spans 17 amino acids. Trimming shortened V by 0 bases and J by 3 bases, and 17 bases separated the two germline ends.

This chain uses TRBV6-1 with TRBJ1-1; D may be TRBD1 (6 bases). The V and J ends lost 2 bases and 5 bases respectively, with 15 bases between them. This CDR3 comprises 15 residues. Germline V gene lookup returns CDR1 MNHNS and CDR2 SASEGT. CDR3: CASSERQGMYTEAFF. CDR3 nucleotide sequence: TGTGCCAGCAGTGAACGTCAGGGGATGTATACTGAAGCTTTCTTT.

The rearrangement joins TRBV19 to TRBJ1-5; D is possibly TRBD1 (6 bases). V lost 3 bases and J lost 2, with 11 bases in between. CDR1 is LNHDA, CDR2 SQIVND, per germline (reference sequence). The CDR3 is 15 residues long. In nucleotides, the CDR3 is TGTGCCAGTAGTATTGGGGGCAGGGGCAATCAGCCCCAGCATTTT. As protein: CASSIGGRGNQPQHF.

The V and J genes are TRBV7-9 and TRBJ1-2; the match to TRBD1 covers 7 bases. Germline trimming cut 5 bases from V and 8 bases from J; bases unmatched to any gene: 8. This CDR3 spans 13 amino acids. Germline V CDR1 and CDR2: SEHNR, FQNEAQ (reference sequence). CDR3 protein: CASSMTGKNGYTF. In DNA form, the CDR3 reads TGTGCCAGCAGCATGACAGGGAAGAACGGCTACACCTTC.

The chain carries TRBV19 and TRBJ2-5, with D perhaps TRBD1 or TRBD2 (5 bases each). In germline, CDR1 is LNHDA, CDR2 SQIVND (reference sequence). The germline V and J ends were trimmed by 3 bases and 3 bases, with 14 bases remaining between them. This CDR3 comprises 15 residues. CDR3 loop: CASSMYRDPKETQYF. In DNA, the CDR3 is TGTGCCAGTAGTATGTACCGGGACCCTAAAGAGACCCAGTACTTC.

The chain uses TRBV27 and TRBJ1-4, with 7 bases fitting TRBD1. V shed 5 bases, J shed 8 bases, and the junction held 11 bases outside the gene matches. There are 15 residues in the CDR3. Germline-derived CDR1 and CDR2 are MNHEY and SMNVEV (reference sequence). DNA of the CDR3: TGTGCCAGCAGTCCCGAGACAGGGATAAGGGAAAAACTGTTTTTT. It is translated as CASSPETGIREKLFF. The full variable domain, its missing parts supplied by reference TRBV27 and TRBJ1-4, is EAQVTQNPRYLITVTGKKLTVTCSQNMNHEYMSWYRQDPGLGLRQIYYSMNVEVTDKGDVPEGYKVSRKEKRNFPLILESPSPNQTSLYFCASSPETGIREKLFFGSGTQLSVL.

This clone was recorded once. The CDR3, as DNA: TGTGCCAGCAGCTACAGACTAGCGGGGGGGCCGGGTGAGCAGTTCTTC. It yields the protein CASSYRLAGGPGEQFF. The V and J genes are TRBV5-4 and TRBJ2-1; 14 nucleotides line up with TRBD2. With 3 bases clipped from V and 9 bases from J, the junction kept 8 bases outside the gene matches. CDR3 length: 16 residues. CDR1 and CDR2 from the germline V gene are SGHNT and YYREEE (reference sequence).

The genes are TRBV6-5 and TRBJ1-6; 10 nucleotides match TRBD1. The CDR3 spans 15 residues. The V gene's germline CDR1 is MNHEY and CDR2 SVGAGI. With 6 bases clipped from V and 4 bases from J, the junction kept 3 bases outside the gene matches. This CDR3 is CASSGTGDYNSPLHF. CDR3 sequence (DNA): TGTGCCAGCAGCGGGACAGGGGATTATAATTCACCCCTCCACTTT.

V gene TRBV19 combines with J gene TRBJ2-3; TRBD2 aligns across 10 bases. Germline trimming cut 5 bases from V and 2 bases from J; bases unmatched to any gene: 4. The CDR3 is 15 amino acids. CDR1 LNHDA and CDR2 SQIVND come from the germline V gene (reference sequence). Here the CDR3 reads CASSPLAGVTDTQYF. CDR3 nucleotides: TGTGCCAGTAGTCCTCTAGCGGGGGTCACAGATACGCAGTATTTT.

The chain links TRBV7-9 to TRBJ2-3; D uncertain. This CDR3 region has 12 residues. Germline V gene sequence: CDR1 SEHNR, CDR2 FQNEAQ (reference sequence). Trimming took off 2 bases at V and 6 bases at J, with 6 bases between the two ends. The CDR3 protein is CASSLRSDTQYF. The DNA for the CDR3 is TGTGCCAGCAGCTTACGATCGGATACGCAGTATTTT.

This sequence joins TRBV7-2 and TRBJ2-1; 10 bases line up with TRBD2. Losses at the gene ends were 5 bases for V and 11 bases for J; bases not matched to a gene: 6. Germline CDR1 is SGHTA and CDR2 is FQGNSA. The CDR3 spans 13 residues. CDR3 DNA: TGTGCCAGCAGCCACCCGACTAGCGGGCAGCAGTTCTTC. Its translation is CASSHPTSGQQFF.

This chain connects TRBV4-1 to TRBJ1-2; D may be TRBD1 (6 bases). Germline V gene lookup returns CDR1 MGHRA and CDR2 YSYEKL. There are 17 residues in the CDR3. V was trimmed by 1 base and J by 8 bases, leaving 23 bases between them. The CDR3 nucleotides are TGCGCCAGCAGCCAAGGGTCCGTATTAAGGGGGTTGGGAGGCTACACCTTC. It yields the protein CASSQGSVLRGLGGYTF.

The rearrangement uses TRBV18 and TRBJ1-2; unclear D gene. Trimming pared 0 bases from V and 2 bases from J, leaving 16 bases between. Germline V CDR1 and CDR2: KGHSH, LQKENI. The CDR3 length is 17 residues. In nucleotides, the CDR3 is TGTGCCAGCTCACCACCGGAGGGCCGGGGATTGAACTATGGCTACACCTTC. The encoded protein is CASSPPEGRGLNYGYTF.

V is TRBV30 and J is TRBJ1-1, with a weak D call TRBD1 (5 bases). The CDR3 covers 12 residues. Germline V gene data show CDR1 as GTSNPN and CDR2 as SVGIG (reference sequence). In DNA form, the CDR3 reads TGTGCGGCGGGACGGACGAACACTGAAGCTTTCTTT. It is translated as CAAGRTNTEAFF.

CDR3: CASSREKNTEAFF. The CDR3 DNA reads TGTGCCAGCTCCCGGGAGAAGAACACTGAAGCTTTCTTT. The J gene is TRBJ1-1, the V gene TRBV27; D not certain. Trimming left V 8 bases short and J 1 base short, with 11 bases between. Germline V gene sequence: CDR1 MNHEY, CDR2 SMNVEV (reference sequence). This CDR3 comprises 13 residues.

The genes are TRBV5-4 and TRBJ2-5; 10 positions agree with TRBD2. The CDR3 is 15 amino acids. The germline gives CDR1 SGHNT, CDR2 YYREEE (reference sequence). Losses at the gene ends were 1 base for V and 3 bases for J; bases not matched to a gene: 3. CDR3 nucleotides: TGTGCCAGCAGCTTGAAAGCGGGGGGGAAAGAGACCCAGTACTTC. It yields the protein CASSLKAGGKETQYF.

V gene TRBV6-6 combines with J gene TRBJ2-1, with TRBD1 matching 8 bases. Germline CDR1 is MNHNY and CDR2 is SVGAGI (reference sequence). V shed 6 bases and J 7 bases; nucleotides not matched to a gene: 11. The CDR3 has 15 residues. In nucleotides, the CDR3 is TGTGCCAGCAGCCAAGGACAGGGCCAAGGGAATGAGCAGTTCTTC. This codes for CASSQGQGQGNEQFF.

The rearrangement links TRBV5-1 to TRBJ1-1; 8 bases agree with TRBD1. The CDR3 length is 15 residues. The germline V gene has CDR1 SGHRS and CDR2 YFSETQ. The trim removed 0 bases at V and 4 bases at J, leaving 5 bases unmatched. The CDR3 sequence: CASSLAGTGPTEAFF. In nucleotides, the CDR3 is TGCGCCAGCAGCTTGGCCGGGACAGGTCCCACTGAAGCTTTCTTT.

The chain couples TRBV19 to TRBJ1-1, with 8 bases lining up with TRBD1. CDR1 and CDR2 from the germline V gene are LNHDA and SQIVND (reference sequence). CDR3 length: 16 residues. The V segment lost 4 bases and the J segment 0 bases; nucleotides outside the gene matches: 7. The CDR3 nucleotides read TGTGCCAGTAGTAGCCGGGACAGGATCATGAACACTGAAGCTTTCTTT. Translation: CASSSRDRIMNTEAFF.

The V gene is TRBV2, the J gene TRBJ1-5, with D unclear. Germline-derived CDR1 and CDR2 are SNHLY and FYNNEI. V lost 4 bases and J 4 bases, leaving 8 bases between the germline ends. The CDR3 spans 13 residues. The CDR3 sequence is CASSVAANQPQHF. CDR3 DNA sequence: TGTGCCAGCAGTGTCGCGGCAAATCAGCCCCAGCATTTT.

The chain recombines TRBV6-6 with TRBJ1-2, with D unclear. Germline lookup yields CDR1 MNHNY and CDR2 SVGAGI (reference sequence). V lost 4 bases to trimming and J lost 8 bases, with 17 bases between them. The CDR3 consists of 14 residues. CDR3 nucleotide sequence: TGTGCCAGCAGTTCTCGGACTACTAATCAGGGCTACACCTTC. Amino acid sequence: CASSSRTTNQGYTF.

This chain links TRBV6-6 with TRBJ1-1, with D maybe TRBD1 (5 bases). Germline values: CDR1 MNHNY, CDR2 SVGAGI (reference sequence). Trimming shortened V by 1 base and J by 7 bases, and 16 bases separated the two germline ends. The CDR3 has 15 residues. CDR3 DNA: TGTGCCAGCAGTTACTTTGGGACGGGAAGTTTTGAAGCTTTCTTT. It translates to CASSYFGTGSFEAFF.

This clone has a single count. The V and J genes are TRBV18 and TRBJ2-5, with 9 positions matching TRBD1. Looked up from germline, CDR1 is KGHSH and CDR2 is LQKENI. With 2 bases clipped from V and 4 bases from J, the junction kept 5 bases outside the gene matches. CDR3 size: 15 residues. The CDR3 here is CASSPNRGRTETQYF. In DNA form, the CDR3 reads TGTGCCAGCTCACCAAACAGGGGGCGGACAGAGACCCAGTACTTC.